The clone carrying this T cell receptor beta chain appeared a few times. The antigen is undetermined. The sample comes from a study of T cells in localized non-small cell lung cancer. Germline V gene lookup returns CDR1 MDHEN and CDR2 SYDVKM. CDR3 length: 14 amino acids. V was shortened by 7 bases and J by 3 bases, with 14 bases between the two germline ends. Sequencing used immunoSEQ multiplex PCR; TCRdb keeps in-frame clones, though not all of them. The sample records around 8,000 clones, more than 20% being singletons. Study-level findings and limits: Uninvolved adjacent lung had higher T cell clonality than tumor and all other tissues. Sequencing, confined to only one tumor region, leaves heterogeneity possible. Median detection of top 100 tumor clones in adjacent lung was around 59 clones.

The sequence was obtained from a man between 40 and 69 years old with stage III squamous cell lung carcinoma. The rearrangement joins TRBV28 to TRBJ2-3, with D tentatively TRBD2 (6 bases). The sequencing used lung tumor tissue, collected before any cancer treatment. This chain's CDR3 is CASITGSRTDTQYF. For the CDR3, the DNA is TGTGCCAGCATCACCGGGAGTCGGACAGATACGCAGTATTTT.